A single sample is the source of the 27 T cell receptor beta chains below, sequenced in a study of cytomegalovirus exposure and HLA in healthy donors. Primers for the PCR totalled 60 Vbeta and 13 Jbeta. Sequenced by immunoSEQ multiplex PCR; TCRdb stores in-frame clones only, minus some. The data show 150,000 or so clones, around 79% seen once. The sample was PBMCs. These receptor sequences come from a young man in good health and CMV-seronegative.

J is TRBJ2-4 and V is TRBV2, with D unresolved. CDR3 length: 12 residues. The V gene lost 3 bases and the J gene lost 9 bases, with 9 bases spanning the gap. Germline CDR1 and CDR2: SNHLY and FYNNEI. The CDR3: CASSEAAAIQYF. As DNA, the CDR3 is TGTGCCAGCAGTGAGGCGGCGGCCATTCAGTACTTC. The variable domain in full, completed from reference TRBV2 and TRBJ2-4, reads EPEVTQTPSHQVTQMGQEVILRCVPISNHLYFYWYRQILGQKVEFLVSFYNNEISEKSEIFDDQFSVERPDGSNFTLKIRSTKLEDSAMYFCASSEAAAIQYFGAGTRLSVL.

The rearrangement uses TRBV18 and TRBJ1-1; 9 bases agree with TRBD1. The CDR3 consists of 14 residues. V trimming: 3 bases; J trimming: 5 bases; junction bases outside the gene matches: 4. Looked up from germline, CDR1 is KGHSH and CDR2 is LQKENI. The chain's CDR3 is CASSPTGTGTEAFF. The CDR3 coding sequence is TGTGCCAGCTCACCTACCGGGACAGGGACTGAAGCTTTCTTT.

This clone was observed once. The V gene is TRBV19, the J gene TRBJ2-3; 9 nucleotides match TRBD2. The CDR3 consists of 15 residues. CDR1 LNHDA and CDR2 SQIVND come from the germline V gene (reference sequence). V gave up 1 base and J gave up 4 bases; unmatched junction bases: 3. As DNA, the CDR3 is TGTGCCAGTAGTATAGGCGGGGGGGCCGCAGATACGCAGTATTTT. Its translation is CASSIGGGAADTQYF.

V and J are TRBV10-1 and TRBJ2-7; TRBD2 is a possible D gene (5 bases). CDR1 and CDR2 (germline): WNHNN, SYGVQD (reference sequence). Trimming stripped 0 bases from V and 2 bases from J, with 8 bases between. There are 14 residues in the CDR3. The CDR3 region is CASSESEGPYEQYV. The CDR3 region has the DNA TGCGCCAGCAGTGAGTCCGAGGGTCCCTACGAGCAGTACGTC.

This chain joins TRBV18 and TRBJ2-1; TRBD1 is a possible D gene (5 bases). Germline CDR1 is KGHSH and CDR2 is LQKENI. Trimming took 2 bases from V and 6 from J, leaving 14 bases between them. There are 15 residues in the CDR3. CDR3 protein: CASSPVQGRGNEQFF. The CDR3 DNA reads TGTGCCAGCTCACCAGTCCAGGGTAGAGGCAATGAGCAGTTCTTC.

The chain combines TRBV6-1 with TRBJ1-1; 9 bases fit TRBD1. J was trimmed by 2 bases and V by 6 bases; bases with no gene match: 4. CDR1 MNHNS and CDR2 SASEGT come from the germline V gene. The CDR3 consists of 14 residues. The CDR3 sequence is CASRLGQGNTEAFF. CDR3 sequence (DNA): TGTGCCAGCAGACTGGGACAGGGTAACACTGAAGCTTTCTTT.

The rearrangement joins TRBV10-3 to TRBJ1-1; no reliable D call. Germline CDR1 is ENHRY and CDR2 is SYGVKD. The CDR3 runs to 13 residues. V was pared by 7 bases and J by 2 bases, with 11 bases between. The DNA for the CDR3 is TGTGCCATCACTGCGGGTCCAAACACTGAAGCTTTCTTT. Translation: CAITAGPNTEAFF.

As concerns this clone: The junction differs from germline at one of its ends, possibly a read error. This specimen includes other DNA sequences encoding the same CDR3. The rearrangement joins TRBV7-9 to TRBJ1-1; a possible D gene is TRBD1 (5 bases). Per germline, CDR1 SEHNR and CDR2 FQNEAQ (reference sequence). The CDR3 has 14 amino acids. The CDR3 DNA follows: TGTGCCAGCAGCTGGGTGGGTGGGGGACTTGAAGCCTTCTTT. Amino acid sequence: CASSWVGGGLEAFF.

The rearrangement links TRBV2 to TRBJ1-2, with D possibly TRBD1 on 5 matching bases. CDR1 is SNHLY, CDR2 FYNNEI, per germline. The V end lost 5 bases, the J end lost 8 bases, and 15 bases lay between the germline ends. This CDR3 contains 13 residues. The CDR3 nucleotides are TGTGCCAGCAGTACTCCTAGGGGAAGCGGCTACACCTTC. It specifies CASSTPRGSGYTF.

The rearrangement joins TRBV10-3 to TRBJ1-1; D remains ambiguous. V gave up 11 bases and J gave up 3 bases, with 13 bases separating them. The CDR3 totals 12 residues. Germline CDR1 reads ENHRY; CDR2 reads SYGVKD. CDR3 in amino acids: CAANTRDTEAFF. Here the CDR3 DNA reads TGTGCCGCAAACACTAGGGACACTGAAGCTTTCTTT.

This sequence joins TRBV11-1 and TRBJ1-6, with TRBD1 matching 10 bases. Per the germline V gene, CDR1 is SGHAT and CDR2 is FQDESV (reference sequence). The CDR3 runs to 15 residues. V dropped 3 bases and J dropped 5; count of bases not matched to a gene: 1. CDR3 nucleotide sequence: TGTGCCAGCAGCTTGACAGGGGGCAATAATTCACCCCTCCACTTT. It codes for CASSLTGGNNSPLHF.

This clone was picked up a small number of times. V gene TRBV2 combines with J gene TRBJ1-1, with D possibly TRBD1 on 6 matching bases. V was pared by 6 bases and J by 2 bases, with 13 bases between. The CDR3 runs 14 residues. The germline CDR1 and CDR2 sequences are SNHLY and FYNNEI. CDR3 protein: CASSLQGVNTEAFF. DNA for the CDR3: TGTGCCAGCAGCTTACAGGGAGTCAACACTGAAGCTTTCTTT.

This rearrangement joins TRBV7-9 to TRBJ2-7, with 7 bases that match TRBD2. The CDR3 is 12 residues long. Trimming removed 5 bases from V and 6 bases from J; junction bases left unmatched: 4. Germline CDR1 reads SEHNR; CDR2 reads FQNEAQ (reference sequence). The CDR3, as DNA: TGTGCCAGCAGCCCCGGGAGGACCGAGCAGTACTTC. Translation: CASSPGRTEQYF. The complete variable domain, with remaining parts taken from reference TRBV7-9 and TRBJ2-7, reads DTGVSQNPRHKITKRGQNVTFRCDPISEHNRLYWYRQTLGQGPEFLTYFQNEAQLEKSRLLSDRFSAERPKGSFSTLEIQRTEQGDSAMYLCASSPGRTEQYFGPGTRLTVT.

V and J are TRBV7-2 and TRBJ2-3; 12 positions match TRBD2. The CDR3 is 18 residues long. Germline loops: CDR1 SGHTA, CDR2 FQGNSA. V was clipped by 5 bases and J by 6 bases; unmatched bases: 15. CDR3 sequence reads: CASSVRPPSGGASDTQYF. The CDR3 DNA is TGTGCCAGCAGCGTCCGCCCCCCTAGCGGGGGGGCCTCGGATACGCAGTATTTT.

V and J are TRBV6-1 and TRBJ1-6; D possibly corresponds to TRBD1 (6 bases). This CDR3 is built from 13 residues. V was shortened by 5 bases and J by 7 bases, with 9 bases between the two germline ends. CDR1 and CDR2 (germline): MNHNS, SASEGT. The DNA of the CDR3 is TGTGCCAGCAGTAGACAGGAGAATTCACCCCTCCACTTT. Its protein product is CASSRQENSPLHF.

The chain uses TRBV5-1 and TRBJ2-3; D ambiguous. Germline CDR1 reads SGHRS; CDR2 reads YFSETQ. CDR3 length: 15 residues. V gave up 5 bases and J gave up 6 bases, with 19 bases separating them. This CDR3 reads CASRDIAVLQDTQYF. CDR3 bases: TGCGCCAGCAGGGATATTGCGGTCCTCCAGGATACGCAGTATTTT.

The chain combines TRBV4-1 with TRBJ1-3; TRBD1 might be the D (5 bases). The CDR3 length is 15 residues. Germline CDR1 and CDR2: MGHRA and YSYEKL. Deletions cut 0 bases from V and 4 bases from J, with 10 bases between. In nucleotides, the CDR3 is TGCGCCAGCAGCCAAGATCTATCAGGGGGAAACACCATATATTTT. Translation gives CASSQDLSGGNTIYF.

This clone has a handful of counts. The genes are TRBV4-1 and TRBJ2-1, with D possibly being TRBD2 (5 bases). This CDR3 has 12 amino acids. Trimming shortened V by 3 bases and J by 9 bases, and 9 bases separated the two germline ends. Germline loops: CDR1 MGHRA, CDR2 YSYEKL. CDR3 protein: CASSQTGFEQFF. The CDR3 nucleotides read TGCGCCAGCAGCCAGACGGGGTTTGAGCAGTTCTTC.

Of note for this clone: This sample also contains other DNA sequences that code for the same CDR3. The CDR3 loop reads CASSFNRNQPQHF. The DNA of the CDR3 is TGTGCCAGCAGCTTCAACAGGAATCAGCCCCAGCATTTT. The rearrangement links TRBV11-1 to TRBJ1-5, with a possible D match to TRBD1 (5 bases). CDR3 length: 13 amino acids. V was pared by 3 bases and J by 4 bases, with 7 bases between. CDR1 is SGHAT, CDR2 FQDESV, per germline (reference sequence).

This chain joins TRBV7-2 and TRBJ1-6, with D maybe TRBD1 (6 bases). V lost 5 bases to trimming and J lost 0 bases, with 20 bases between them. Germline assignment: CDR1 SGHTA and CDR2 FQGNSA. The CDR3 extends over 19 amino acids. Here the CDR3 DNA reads TGTGCCAGCAGCCCTGCGAGGGAGGGGGAGAGCTCCTATAATTCACCCCTCCACTTT. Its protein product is CASSPAREGESSYNSPLHF.

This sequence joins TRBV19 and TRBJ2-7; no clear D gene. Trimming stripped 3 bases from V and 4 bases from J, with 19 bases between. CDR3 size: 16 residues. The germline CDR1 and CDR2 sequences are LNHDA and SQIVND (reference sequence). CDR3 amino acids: CASSIFEQMAAYEQYF. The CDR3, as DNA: TGTGCCAGTAGTATTTTCGAGCAGATGGCGGCATACGAGCAGTACTTC.

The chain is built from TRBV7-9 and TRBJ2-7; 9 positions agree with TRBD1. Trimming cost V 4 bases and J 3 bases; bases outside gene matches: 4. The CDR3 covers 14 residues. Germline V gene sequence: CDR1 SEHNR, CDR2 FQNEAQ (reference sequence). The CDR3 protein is CASSSGTGYYEQYF. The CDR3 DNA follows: TGTGCCAGCAGCTCCGGGACAGGGTACTACGAGCAGTACTTC.

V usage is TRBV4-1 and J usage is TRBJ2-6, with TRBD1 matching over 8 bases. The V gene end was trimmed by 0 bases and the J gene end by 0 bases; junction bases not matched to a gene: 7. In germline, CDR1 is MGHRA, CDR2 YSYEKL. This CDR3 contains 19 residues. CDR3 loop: CASSQEWTGIRSGANVLTF. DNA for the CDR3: TGCGCCAGCAGCCAAGAGTGGACAGGGATCCGCTCTGGGGCCAACGTCCTGACTTTC.

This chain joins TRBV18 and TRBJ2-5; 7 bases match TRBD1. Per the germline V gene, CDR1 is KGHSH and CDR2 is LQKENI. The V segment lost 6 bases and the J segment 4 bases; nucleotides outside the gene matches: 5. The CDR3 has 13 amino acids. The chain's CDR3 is CASSQNRGETQYF. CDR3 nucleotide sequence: TGTGCCAGCTCGCAGAACAGGGGAGAGACCCAGTACTTC.

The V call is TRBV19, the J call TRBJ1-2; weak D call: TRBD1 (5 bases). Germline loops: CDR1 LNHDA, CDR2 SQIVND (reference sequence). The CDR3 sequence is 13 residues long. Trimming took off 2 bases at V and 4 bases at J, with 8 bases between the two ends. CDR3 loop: CASSINRSYGYTF. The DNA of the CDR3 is TGTGCCAGTAGTATAAACAGGTCCTATGGCTACACCTTC.

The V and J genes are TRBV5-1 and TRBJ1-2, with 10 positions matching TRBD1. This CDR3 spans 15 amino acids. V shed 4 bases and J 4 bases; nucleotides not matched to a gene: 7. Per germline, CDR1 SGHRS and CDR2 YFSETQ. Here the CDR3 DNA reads TGCGCCAGCAGCGTGGGACAGGGGAACCTCTATGGCTACACCTTC. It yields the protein CASSVGQGNLYGYTF. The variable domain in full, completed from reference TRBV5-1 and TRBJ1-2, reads KAGVTQTPRYLIKTRGQQVTLSCSPISGHRSVSWYQQTPGQGLQFLFEYFSETQRNKGNFPGRFSGRQFSNSRSEMNVSTLELGDSALYLCASSVGQGNLYGYTFGSGTRLTVV.

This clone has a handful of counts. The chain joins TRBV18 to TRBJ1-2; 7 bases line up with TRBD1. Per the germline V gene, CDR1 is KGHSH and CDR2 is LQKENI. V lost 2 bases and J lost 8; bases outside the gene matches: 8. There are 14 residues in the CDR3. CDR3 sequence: CASSPRDSYKGYTF. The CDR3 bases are TGTGCCAGCTCACCAAGGGACAGCTATAAGGGCTACACCTTC.